These 10 T cell receptor beta chains were all obtained from the same sample, sequenced in a study of blood T cell repertoires in COVID-19 (dated by TCRdb to 2019 to 2021). Libraries were constructed by the immunoSEQ multiplex PCR assay. Drawn from immuneACCESS, this table holds only the in-frame rearrangements with V and J called that TCRdb kept. Clones are partly lost; checked studies trace under half to an unresolved V gene and leave the rest unexplained. The sample has around 250,000 clones on record, about 83% of them singletons. Roughly 8.8% of the sample goes to the ten largest clones. The sequenced sample consisted of peripheral blood. The receptors here all came from a man aged 35 to 55 with active or convalescent COVID-19.

The chain links TRBV7-2 to TRBJ2-2; TRBD2 matches 8 bases. Trimming removed 8 bases from V and 5 bases from J; junction bases left unmatched: 7. This CDR3 has 14 residues. Germline assignment: CDR1 SGHTA and CDR2 FQGNSA. The CDR3 sequence is CASRPGTSTGELFF. CDR3 coding DNA: TGTGCCAGCCGCCCCGGGACTAGTACCGGGGAGCTGTTTTTT.

J is TRBJ2-3 and V is TRBV5-4; D is undetermined. V lost 0 bases and J 3 bases, leaving 8 bases between the germline ends. CDR1 and CDR2 from the germline V gene are SGHNT and YYREEE (reference sequence). CDR3 length: 14 residues. The CDR3 is CASSLGLITDTQYF. As DNA, the CDR3 is TGTGCCAGCAGCTTGGGACTCATAACAGATACGCAGTATTTT. The entire variable domain, with the rest obtained from reference TRBV5-4 and TRBJ2-3, is as follows: ETGVTQSPTHLIKTRGQQVTLRCSSQSGHNTVSWYQQALGQGPQFIFQYYREEENGRGNFPPRFSGLQFPNYSSELNVNALELDDSALYLCASSLGLITDTQYFGPGTRLTVL.

This clone was picked up one time. The chain carries TRBV7-2 and TRBJ1-2; 11 positions agree with TRBD1. V gave up 5 bases and J gave up 13 bases; unmatched junction bases: 15. The V gene's germline CDR1 is SGHTA and CDR2 FQGNSA. CDR3 length: 15 residues. CDR3 sequence (DNA): TGTGCCAGCAGCACTGGGACAGGGGGGAATCGGGTGTCCACCTTC. It specifies CASSTGTGGNRVSTF.

The CDR3 DNA reads as TGTGCCAGTAGTGAAACGACAAGCGGAAACACCATATATTTT. Its protein is CASSETTSGNTIYF. The chain is built from TRBV19 and TRBJ1-3; D gene uncertain. Germline V gives CDR1 LNHDA, CDR2 SQIVND (reference sequence). The CDR3 is made up of 14 amino acids. The V end lost 5 bases, the J end lost 4 bases, and 12 bases lay between the germline ends.

CDR3 bases: TGTGCCAGTAGTAGTCAAACGGGACAGCGATTAAATTCACCCCTCCACTTT. Protein product: CASSSQTGQRLNSPLHF. The rearrangement joins TRBV19 to TRBJ1-6, with 7 bases fitting TRBD1. The CDR3 spans 17 residues. In germline, CDR1 is LNHDA, CDR2 SQIVND (reference sequence). Trimming took 4 bases from V and 7 from J; bases not matched to a gene: 13.

The V gene is TRBV5-5, the J gene TRBJ1-2; TRBD1 might be the D (6 bases). Germline V lookup: CDR1 SGHKS, CDR2 YYEKEE (reference sequence). With 3 bases removed from V and 2 bases from J, the gap between germline ends came to 11 bases. The CDR3 covers 14 residues. DNA for the CDR3: TGTGCCAGCAGCTGGGGACAAACCAACTATGGCTACACCTTC. Translation gives CASSWGQTNYGYTF. Complete variable domain (other parts from reference TRBV5-5 and TRBJ1-2): DAGVTQSPTHLIKTRGQQVTLRCSPISGHKSVSWYQQVLGQGPQFIFQYYEKEERGRGNFPDRFSARQFPNYSSELNVNALLLGDSALYLCASSWGQTNYGYTFGSGTRLTVV.

The rearrangement uses TRBV30 and TRBJ1-6, with a tentative D call TRBD1 (6 bases). CDR1 and CDR2 from the germline V gene are GTSNPN and SVGIG (reference sequence). The CDR3 runs 13 residues. The V and J ends lost 4 bases and 5 bases respectively, with 9 bases between them. This CDR3 reads CAWTGDHNSPLHF. The CDR3 region has the DNA TGTGCCTGGACAGGGGACCATAATTCACCCCTCCACTTT.

This clone was observed a few times. The V gene is TRBV4-2, the J gene TRBJ2-7; D might be TRBD2 (5 bases). V was cut by 3 bases and J by 2 bases, with 8 bases left in between. The CDR3 length is 13 residues. Germline V gene sequence: CDR1 LGHNA, CDR2 YNFKEQ. The DNA of the CDR3 is TGTGCCAGCAGCCAGCGGGTCCCCTACGAGCAGTACTTC. The encoded protein is CASSQRVPYEQYF.

The chain is built from TRBV19 and TRBJ1-6; 9 positions match TRBD1. The germline gives CDR1 LNHDA, CDR2 SQIVND (reference sequence). CDR3 length: 14 residues. Trimming at V came to 3 bases and at J to 15 bases, leaving 9 bases not matched to a gene. The CDR3 DNA reads TGTGCCAGTAGTATCGGGACAGGGTTCCCCGGCCTCCACTTT. This gives the protein CASSIGTGFPGLHF.

This sequence joins TRBV14 and TRBJ2-7; 10 bases are shared with TRBD2. The CDR3 extends over 14 amino acids. CDR1 SGHDN and CDR2 FVKESK come from the germline V gene. J lost 3 bases, V lost 1 base, and 0 bases had no gene match. The CDR3 spells CASSQGTSGYEQYF. The CDR3 DNA is TGTGCCAGCAGCCAAGGGACTAGCGGCTACGAGCAGTACTTC.